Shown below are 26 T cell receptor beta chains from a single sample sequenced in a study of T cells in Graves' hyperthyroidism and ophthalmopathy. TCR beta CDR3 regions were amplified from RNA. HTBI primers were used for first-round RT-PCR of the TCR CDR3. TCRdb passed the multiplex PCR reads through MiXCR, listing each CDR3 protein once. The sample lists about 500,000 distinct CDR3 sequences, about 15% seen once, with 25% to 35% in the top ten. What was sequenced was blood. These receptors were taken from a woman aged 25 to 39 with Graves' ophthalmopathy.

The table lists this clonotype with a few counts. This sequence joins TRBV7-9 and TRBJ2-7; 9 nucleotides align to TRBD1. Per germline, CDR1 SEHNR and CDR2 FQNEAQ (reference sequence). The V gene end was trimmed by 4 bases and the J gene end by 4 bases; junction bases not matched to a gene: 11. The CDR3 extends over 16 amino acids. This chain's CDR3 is CASSSWDRVSTYEQYF. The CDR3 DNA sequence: TGTGCCAGCAGCTCATGGGACAGGGTTTCTACATACGAGCAGTACTTC.

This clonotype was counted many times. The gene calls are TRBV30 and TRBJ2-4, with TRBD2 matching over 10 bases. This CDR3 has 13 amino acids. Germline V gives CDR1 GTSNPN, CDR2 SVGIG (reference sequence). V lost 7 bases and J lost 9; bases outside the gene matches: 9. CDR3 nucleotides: TGTGCCTTCTCCGGGACTAGCGTTAGCATTCAGTACTTC. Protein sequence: CAFSGTSVSIQYF.

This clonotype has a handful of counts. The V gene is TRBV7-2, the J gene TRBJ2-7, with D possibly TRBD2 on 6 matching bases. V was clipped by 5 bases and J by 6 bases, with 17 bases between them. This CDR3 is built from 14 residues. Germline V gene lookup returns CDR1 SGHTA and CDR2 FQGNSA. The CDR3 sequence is CASSLGLPPSEQYF. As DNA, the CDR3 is TGTGCCAGCAGCCTGGGACTTCCTCCCAGCGAGCAGTACTTC.

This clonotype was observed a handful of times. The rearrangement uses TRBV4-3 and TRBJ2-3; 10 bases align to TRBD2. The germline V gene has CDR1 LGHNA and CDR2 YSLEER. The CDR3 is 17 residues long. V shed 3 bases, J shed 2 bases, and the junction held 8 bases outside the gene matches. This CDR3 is CASSHDTSGTITDTQYF. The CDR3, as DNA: TGCGCCAGCAGCCACGATACTAGCGGGACTATCACAGATACGCAGTATTTT.

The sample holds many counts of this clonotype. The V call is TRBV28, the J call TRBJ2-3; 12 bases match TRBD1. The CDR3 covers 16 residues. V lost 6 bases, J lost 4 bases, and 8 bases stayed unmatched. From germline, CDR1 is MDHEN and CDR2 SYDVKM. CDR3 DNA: TGTGCCAGCAGCTCCTCGGGACAGGGGGCGGCAGATACGCAGTATTTT. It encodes CASSSSGQGAADTQYF. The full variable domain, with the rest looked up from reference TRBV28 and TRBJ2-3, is DVKVTQSSRYLVKRTGEKVFLECVQDMDHENMFWYRQDPGLGLRLIYFSYDVKMKEKGDIPEGYSVSREKKERFSLILESASTNQTSMYLCASSSSGQGAADTQYFGPGTRLTVL.

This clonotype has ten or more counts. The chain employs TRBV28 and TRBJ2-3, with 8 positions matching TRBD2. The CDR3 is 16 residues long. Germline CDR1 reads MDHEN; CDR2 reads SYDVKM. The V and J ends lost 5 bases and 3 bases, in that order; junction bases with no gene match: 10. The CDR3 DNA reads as TGTGCCAGCAGTCCCTCGTGGCGGGAGGAGACAGATACGCAGTATTTT. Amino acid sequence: CASSPSWREETDTQYF.

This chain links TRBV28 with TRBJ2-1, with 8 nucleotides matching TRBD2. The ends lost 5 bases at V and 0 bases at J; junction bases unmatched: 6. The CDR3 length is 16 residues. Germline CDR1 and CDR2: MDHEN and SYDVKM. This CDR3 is CASSPLGLVSYNEQFF. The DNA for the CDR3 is TGTGCCAGCAGTCCACTGGGACTAGTCTCCTACAATGAGCAGTTCTTC.

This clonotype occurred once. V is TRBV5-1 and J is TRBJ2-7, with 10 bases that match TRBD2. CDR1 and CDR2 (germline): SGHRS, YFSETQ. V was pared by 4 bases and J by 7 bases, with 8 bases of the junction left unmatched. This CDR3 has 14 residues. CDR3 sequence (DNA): TGCGCCAGCAGCCCCGGACTAGCGGTGGAGGAGCAGTACTTC. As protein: CASSPGLAVEEQYF.

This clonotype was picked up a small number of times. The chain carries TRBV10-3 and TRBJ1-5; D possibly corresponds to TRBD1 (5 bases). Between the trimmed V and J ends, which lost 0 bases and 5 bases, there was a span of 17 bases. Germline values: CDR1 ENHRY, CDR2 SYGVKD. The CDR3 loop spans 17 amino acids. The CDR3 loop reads CAISESGPGLSHQPQHF. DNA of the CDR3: TGTGCCATCAGTGAGTCGGGGCCGGGACTTTCTCATCAGCCCCAGCATTTT.

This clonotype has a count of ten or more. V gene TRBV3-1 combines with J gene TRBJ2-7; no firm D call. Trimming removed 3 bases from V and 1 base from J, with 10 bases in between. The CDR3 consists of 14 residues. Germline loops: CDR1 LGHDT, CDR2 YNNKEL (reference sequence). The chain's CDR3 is CASSHFDGSYEQYF. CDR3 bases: TGTGCCAGCAGCCATTTTGACGGGTCCTACGAGCAGTACTTC.

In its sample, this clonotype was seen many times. CDR3 coding DNA: TGTGCCAGCAGCCGCACAGGGGATGGCACTGAAGCTTTCTTT. Protein product: CASSRTGDGTEAFF. V gene TRBV12-3 or TRBV12-4 combines with J gene TRBJ1-1; 7 nucleotides align to TRBD1. With V trimmed by 6 bases and J by 4 bases, 8 bases remained unmatched. The CDR3 spans 14 residues.

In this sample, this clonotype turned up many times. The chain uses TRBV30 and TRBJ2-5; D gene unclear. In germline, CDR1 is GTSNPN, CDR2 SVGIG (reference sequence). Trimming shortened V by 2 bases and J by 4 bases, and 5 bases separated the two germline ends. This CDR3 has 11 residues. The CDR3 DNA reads TGTGCCTGGAGTCGTAGAGAGACCCAGTACTTC. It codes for CAWSRRETQYF.

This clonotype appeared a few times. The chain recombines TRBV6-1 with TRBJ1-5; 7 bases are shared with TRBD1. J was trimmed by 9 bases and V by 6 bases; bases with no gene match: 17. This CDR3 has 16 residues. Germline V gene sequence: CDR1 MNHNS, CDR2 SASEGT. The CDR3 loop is CASRARQGPQLSPQHF. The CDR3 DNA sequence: TGTGCCAGCAGAGCCCGACAGGGCCCGCAGTTATCGCCCCAGCATTTT.

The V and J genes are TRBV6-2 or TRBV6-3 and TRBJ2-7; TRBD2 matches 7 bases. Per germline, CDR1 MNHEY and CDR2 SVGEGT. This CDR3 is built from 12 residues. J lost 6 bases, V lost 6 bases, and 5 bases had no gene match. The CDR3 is CASSALASEQYF. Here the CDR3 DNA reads TGTGCCAGCAGCGCACTAGCGAGCGAGCAGTACTTC.

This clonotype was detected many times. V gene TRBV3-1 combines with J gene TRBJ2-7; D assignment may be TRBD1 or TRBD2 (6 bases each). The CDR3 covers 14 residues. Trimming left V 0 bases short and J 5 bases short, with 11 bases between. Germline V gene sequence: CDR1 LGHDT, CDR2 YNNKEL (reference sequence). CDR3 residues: CASSQERGADEQYF. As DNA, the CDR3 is TGTGCCAGCAGCCAAGAAAGGGGGGCGGACGAGCAGTACTTC.

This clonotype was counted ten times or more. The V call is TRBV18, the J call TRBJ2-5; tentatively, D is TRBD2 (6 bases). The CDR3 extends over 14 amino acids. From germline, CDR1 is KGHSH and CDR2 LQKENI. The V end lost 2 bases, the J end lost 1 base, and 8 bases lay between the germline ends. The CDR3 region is CASSPGGSQETQYF. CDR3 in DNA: TGTGCCAGCTCACCAGGGGGGTCCCAAGAGACCCAGTACTTC.

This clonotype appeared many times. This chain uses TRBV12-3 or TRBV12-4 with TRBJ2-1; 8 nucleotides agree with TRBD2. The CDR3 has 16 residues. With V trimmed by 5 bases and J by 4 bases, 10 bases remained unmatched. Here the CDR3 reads CASSPPAGVGYNEQFF. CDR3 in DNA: TGTGCCAGCAGTCCCCCAGCGGGAGTGGGTTACAATGAGCAGTTCTTC.

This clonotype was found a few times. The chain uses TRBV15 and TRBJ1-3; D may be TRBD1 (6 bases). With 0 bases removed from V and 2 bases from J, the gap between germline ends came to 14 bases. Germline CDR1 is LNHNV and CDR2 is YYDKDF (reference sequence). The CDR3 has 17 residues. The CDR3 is CATSRDLQGLTGNTIYF. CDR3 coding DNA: TGTGCCACCAGCAGAGATTTGCAGGGGTTGACTGGAAACACCATATATTTT.

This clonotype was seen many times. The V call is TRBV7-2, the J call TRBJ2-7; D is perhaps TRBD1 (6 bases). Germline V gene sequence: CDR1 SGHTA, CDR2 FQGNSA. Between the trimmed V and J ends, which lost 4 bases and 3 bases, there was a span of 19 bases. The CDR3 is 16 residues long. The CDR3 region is CASSSRLGALIYEQYF. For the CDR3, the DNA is TGTGCCAGCAGCTCACGTCTGGGGGCCCTGATCTACGAGCAGTACTTC.

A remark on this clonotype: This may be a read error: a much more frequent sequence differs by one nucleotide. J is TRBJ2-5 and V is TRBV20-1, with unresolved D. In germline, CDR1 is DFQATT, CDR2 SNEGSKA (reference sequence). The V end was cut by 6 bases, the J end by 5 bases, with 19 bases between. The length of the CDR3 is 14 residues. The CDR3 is CSAHVVVMGETQYF. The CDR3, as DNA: TGCAGTGCGCACGTCGTCGTAATGGGGGAGACCCAGTACTTC.

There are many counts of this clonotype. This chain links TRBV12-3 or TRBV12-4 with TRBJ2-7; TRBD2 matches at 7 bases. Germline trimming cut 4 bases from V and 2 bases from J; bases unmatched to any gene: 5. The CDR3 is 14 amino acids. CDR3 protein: CASSYGGDAYEQYF. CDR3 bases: TGTGCCAGCAGTTATGGGGGGGATGCCTACGAGCAGTACTTC.

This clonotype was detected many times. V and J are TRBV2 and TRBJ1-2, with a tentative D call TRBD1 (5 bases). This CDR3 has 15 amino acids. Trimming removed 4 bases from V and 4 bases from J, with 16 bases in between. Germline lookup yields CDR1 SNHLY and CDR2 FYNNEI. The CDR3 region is CASSGQRALLYGYTF. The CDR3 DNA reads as TGTGCCAGCAGTGGACAGAGGGCCCTACTCTATGGCTACACCTTC.

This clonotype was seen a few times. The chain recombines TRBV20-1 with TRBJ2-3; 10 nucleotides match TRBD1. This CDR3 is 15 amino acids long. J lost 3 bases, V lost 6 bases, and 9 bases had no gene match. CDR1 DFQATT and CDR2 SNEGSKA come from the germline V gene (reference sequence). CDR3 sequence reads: CSATGQGSITDTQYF. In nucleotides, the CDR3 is TGCAGTGCCACGGGACAGGGGAGTATTACAGATACGCAGTATTTT.

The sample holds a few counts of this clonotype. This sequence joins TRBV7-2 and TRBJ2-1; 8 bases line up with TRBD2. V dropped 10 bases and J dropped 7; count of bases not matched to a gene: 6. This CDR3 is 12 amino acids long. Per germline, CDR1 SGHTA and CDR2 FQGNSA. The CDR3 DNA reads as TGTGCCACGGGAGGGCCGTTTAATGAGCAGTTCTTC. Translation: CATGGPFNEQFF.

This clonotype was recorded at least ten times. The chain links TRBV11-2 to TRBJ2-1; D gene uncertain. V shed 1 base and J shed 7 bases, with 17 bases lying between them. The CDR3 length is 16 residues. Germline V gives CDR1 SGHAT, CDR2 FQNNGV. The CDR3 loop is CASSLGRPDPSNEQFF. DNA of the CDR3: TGTGCCAGCAGCTTAGGTAGACCGGACCCATCAAATGAGCAGTTCTTC.

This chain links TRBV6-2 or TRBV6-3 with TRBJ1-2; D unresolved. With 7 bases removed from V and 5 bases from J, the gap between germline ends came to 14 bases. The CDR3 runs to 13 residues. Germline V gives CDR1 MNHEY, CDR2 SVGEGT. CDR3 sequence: CASKLPAGYGYTF. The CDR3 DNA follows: TGTGCCAGCAAACTACCGGCCGGGTATGGCTACACCTTC.